This entry lists 28 T cell receptor beta chains sequenced from one sample in a study of OX40 agonist ivuxolimab in advanced cancers. Clones were read by immunoSEQ multiplex PCR, and TCRdb kept only the in-frame ones, dropping some. The sample records around 34,000 clones, around 81% being singletons. Sequences were derived from CD4+ or CD8+ T cells sorted from blood, sampled in a trial of the OX40 agonist ivuxolimab. Every receptor here comes from an adult with an advanced solid tumor such as melanoma, head and neck, liver or kidney cancer.

CDR3 bases: TGTGCCAGCAGCAGGGACAGGGGGCACGAGCAGTACTTC. It translates to CASSRDRGHEQYF. The chain employs TRBV5-6 and TRBJ2-7; TRBD1 matches at 12 bases. CDR3 length: 13 amino acids. V lost 4 bases to trimming and J lost 5 bases; unmatched junction nucleotides: 1. Germline CDR1 reads SGHDT; CDR2 reads YYEEEE. The whole variable domain, filled in from reference TRBV5-6 and TRBJ2-7, reads DAGVTQSPTHLIKTRGQQVTLRCSPKSGHDTVSWYQQALGQGPQFIFQYYEEEERQRGNFPDRFSGHQFPNYSSELNVNALLLGDSALYLCASSRDRGHEQYFGPGTRLTVT.

The table lists this clone with a count of one. The chain links TRBV4-3 to TRBJ1-2; D is undetermined. Germline CDR1 reads LGHNA; CDR2 reads YSLEER. Between the trimmed V and J ends, which lost 4 bases and 2 bases, there was a span of 14 bases. This CDR3 has 15 residues. CDR3 in amino acids: CASSLEHIGNYGYTF. CDR3 in DNA: TGCGCCAGCAGCCTAGAACATATAGGGAACTATGGCTACACCTTC.

The chain links TRBV27 to TRBJ2-1; TRBD2 aligns across 8 bases. This CDR3 comprises 17 residues. Trimming took 4 bases from V and 4 from J; bases not matched to a gene: 12. Germline CDR1 MNHEY, CDR2 SMNVEV (reference sequence). The CDR3 region is CASSSRGAGVRYNEQFF. CDR3 nucleotides: TGTGCCAGCAGTTCCAGGGGAGCGGGAGTTCGGTACAATGAGCAGTTCTTC.

This chain links TRBV29-1 with TRBJ2-1; D gene unclear. Germline CDR1 reads SQVTM; CDR2 reads ANQGSEA. The V gene lost 4 bases and the J gene lost 0 bases, with 10 bases spanning the gap. The CDR3 runs 14 residues. CDR3 residues: CSVALESSYNEQFF. The DNA of the CDR3 is TGCAGCGTTGCGTTAGAGAGCTCCTACAATGAGCAGTTCTTC.

V gene TRBV5-5 combines with J gene TRBJ1-3, with no clear D. The CDR3 is 17 residues long. CDR1 and CDR2 from the germline V gene are SGHKS and YYEKEE (reference sequence). The germline V and J ends were trimmed by 5 bases and 3 bases, with 21 bases remaining between them. CDR3 DNA: TGTGCCAGCAGAGAGCCCCGGGCCCCGGGGTATGGAAACACCATATATTTT. The encoded protein is CASREPRAPGYGNTIYF.

The CDR3 nucleotides read TGTGCCAGCAGCTCGGGACAGGGCCACGAGCAGTACTTC. It is translated as CASSSGQGHEQYF. The chain recombines TRBV28 with TRBJ2-7, with TRBD1 matching over 9 bases. Germline V CDR1 and CDR2: MDHEN, SYDVKM. J lost 5 bases, V lost 6 bases, and 5 bases had no gene match. This CDR3 has 13 residues. The whole variable domain, remainder taken from reference TRBV28 and TRBJ2-7, is DVKVTQSSRYLVKRTGEKVFLECVQDMDHENMFWYRQDPGLGLRLIYFSYDVKMKEKGDIPEGYSVSREKKERFSLILESASTNQTSMYLCASSSGQGHEQYFGPGTRLTVT.

This clone appeared a single time. J is TRBJ1-1 and V is TRBV18; 7 nucleotides line up with TRBD1. The CDR3 runs to 18 residues. In germline, CDR1 is KGHSH, CDR2 LQKENI. Trimming took 5 bases from V and 5 from J; bases not matched to a gene: 20. CDR3 sequence (DNA): TGTGCCAGCTCAAATACCGGGAGCCACAGGGGAGGGTTTACTGAAGCTTTCTTT. It specifies CASSNTGSHRGGFTEAFF. Looking up the rest from reference TRBV18 and TRBJ1-1 gives the full variable domain: NAGVMQNPRHLVRRRGQEARLRCSPMKGHSHVYWYRQLPEEGLKFMVYLQKENIIDESGMPKERFSAEFPKEGPSILRIQQVVRGDSAAYFCASSNTGSHRGGFTEAFFGQGTRLTVV.

Written as DNA, the CDR3 is TGTGCCAGCAGGTTAGGGGATGAAAAACTGTTTTTT. Its translation is CASRLGDEKLFF. This chain uses TRBV6-1 with TRBJ1-4, with D perhaps TRBD1 (5 bases). Deletions cut 6 bases from V and 6 bases from J, with 8 bases between. The CDR3 loop spans 12 amino acids. Germline CDR1 MNHNS, CDR2 SASEGT.

The sample holds a few counts of this clone. The rearrangement uses TRBV19 and TRBJ1-1, with TRBD1 identical over 7 bases. V lost 3 bases to trimming and J lost 2 bases; unmatched junction nucleotides: 6. Looked up from germline, CDR1 is LNHDA and CDR2 is SQIVND (reference sequence). The CDR3 covers 15 residues. CDR3 nucleotides: TGTGCCAGTAGTATGCCGGGACAGACCAACACTGAAGCTTTCTTT. This sequence encodes CASSMPGQTNTEAFF.

For the CDR3, the DNA is TGTGCCAGTAGTATAGATCGGCGGGTAGGCCAGCCCCAGCATTTT. Translated: CASSIDRRVGQPQHF. The chain is built from TRBV19 and TRBJ1-5; no firm D call. CDR1 LNHDA and CDR2 SQIVND come from the germline V gene (reference sequence). V was cut by 0 bases and J by 7 bases, with 13 bases left in between. The CDR3 totals 15 residues. The full variable domain, in which reference TRBV19 and TRBJ1-5 provide the parts outside the CDR3, is DGGITQSPKYLFRKEGQNVTLSCEQNLNHDAMYWYRQDPGQGLRLIYYSQIVNDFQKGDIAEGYSVSREKKESFPLTVTSAQKNPTAFYLCASSIDRRVGQPQHFGDGTRLSIL.

The CDR3 loop reads CASSLFQGNTIYF. CDR3 in DNA: TGTGCCAGCAGCTTGTTTCAGGGAAACACCATATATTTT. The genes are TRBV5-4 and TRBJ1-3; no firm D call. Germline CDR1 reads SGHNT; CDR2 reads YYREEE (reference sequence). The CDR3 has 13 residues. Between the trimmed V and J ends, which lost 1 base and 4 bases, there was a span of 6 bases.

The chain couples TRBV18 to TRBJ1-1; D ambiguous. The CDR3 has 14 amino acids. Looked up from germline, CDR1 is KGHSH and CDR2 is LQKENI. With 0 bases removed from V and 1 base from J, the gap between germline ends came to 6 bases. The CDR3: CASSPPPANTEAFF. The CDR3 DNA follows: TGTGCCAGCTCACCACCGCCAGCGAACACTGAAGCTTTCTTT.

The genes are TRBV5-8 and TRBJ2-1; D may match TRBD1 or TRBD2 (5 bases each). The CDR3 covers 14 residues. CDR1 SGHTS and CDR2 YDEGEE come from the germline V gene. Trimming cost V 5 bases and J 2 bases, with 11 bases left between them. The CDR3: CASRQGPAYNEQFF. The CDR3 DNA reads as TGTGCCAGCAGGCAGGGACCAGCCTACAATGAGCAGTTCTTC.

This clone turned up a few times. The V and J genes are TRBV7-8 and TRBJ2-2, with D unclear. Trimming left V 2 bases short and J 0 bases short, with 10 bases between. The CDR3 has 16 amino acids. Per germline, CDR1 SGHVS and CDR2 FQNEAQ. The CDR3 protein is CASSLSRAANTGELFF. CDR3 DNA sequence: TGTGCCAGCAGCTTAAGTCGAGCAGCGAACACCGGGGAGCTGTTTTTT.

The CDR3 nucleotides are TGTGCCATCGCCCCACAAAAGAGGGACGTGGATACGCAGTATTTT. As protein: CAIAPQKRDVDTQYF. This chain links TRBV10-3 with TRBJ2-3; either TRBD1 or TRBD2 may supply D (5 bases each). The V end lost 8 bases, the J end lost 6 bases, and 21 bases lay between the germline ends. The CDR3 sequence is 15 residues long. CDR1 is ENHRY and CDR2 is SYGVKD in the germline V gene.

The V and J genes are TRBV7-2 and TRBJ2-4; 8 bases align to TRBD2. Trimming removed 6 bases from V and 8 bases from J; junction bases left unmatched: 12. The CDR3 has 15 amino acids. Germline-derived CDR1 and CDR2 are SGHTA and FQGNSA. The CDR3 region has the DNA TGTGCCAGCAGGACAATCCGGGACGGGAGGGACATTCAGTACTTC. This sequence encodes CASRTIRDGRDIQYF. The whole variable domain, remainder taken from reference TRBV7-2 and TRBJ2-4, is GAGVSQSPSNKVTEKGKDVELRCDPISGHTALYWYRQSLGQGLEFLIYFQGNSAPDKSGLPSDRFSAERTGGSVSTLTIQRTQQEDSAVYLCASRTIRDGRDIQYFGAGTRLSVL.

The rearrangement links TRBV11-3 to TRBJ2-7, with 8 nucleotides matching TRBD2. CDR3 length: 16 amino acids. Germline trimming cut 0 bases from V and 0 bases from J; bases unmatched to any gene: 4. The germline V gene encodes CDR1 SGHNT and CDR2 YENEEA. This chain's CDR3 is CASSLDLLAASYEQYF. In nucleotides, the CDR3 is TGTGCCAGCAGCTTAGACTTACTAGCGGCCTCCTACGAGCAGTACTTC.

This chain connects TRBV19 to TRBJ1-1; no definite D call. The CDR3 consists of 14 residues. With 2 bases removed from V and 5 bases from J, the gap between germline ends came to 12 bases. Germline V gives CDR1 LNHDA, CDR2 SQIVND (reference sequence). Here the CDR3 reads CASSISGRWTEAFF. The DNA of the CDR3 is TGTGCCAGTAGTATATCCGGGCGGTGGACTGAAGCTTTCTTT.

V gene TRBV28 combines with J gene TRBJ1-4, with 7 bases that match TRBD1. Losses at the gene ends were 6 bases for V and 4 bases for J; bases not matched to a gene: 8. This CDR3 has 15 residues. Per germline, CDR1 MDHEN and CDR2 SYDVKM. The CDR3 nucleotides read TGTGCCAGCAGAGACCGGGACAGTCTTAATGAAAAACTGTTTTTT. Protein sequence: CASRDRDSLNEKLFF.

The chain has TRBV5-3 and TRBJ1-5, with 7 positions matching TRBD1. TRBV5-3 is treated as an ORF (open reading frame) with a function not yet certain. CDR3 length: 16 residues. The J segment lost 3 bases and the V segment lost 4 bases, leaving 10 bases of the junction unmatched. In nucleotides, the CDR3 is TGTGCCAGAAGCAAAACTACAGGGGATCACAATCAGCCCCAGCATTTT. Translation gives CARSKTTGDHNQPQHF.

The CDR3 bases are TGTGCCAGCAGTGAGAGGGGCGAGCAGTACTTC. Amino acid sequence: CASSERGEQYF. The V and J genes are TRBV28 and TRBJ2-7; the D gene could be TRBD1 or TRBD2 (5 bases each). Germline V gives CDR1 MDHEN, CDR2 SYDVKM. V lost 5 bases and J 6 bases, leaving 8 bases between the germline ends. The CDR3 runs 11 residues.

V is TRBV29-1 and J is TRBJ2-3; 10 positions match TRBD2. CDR3 length equals 14 residues. V gave up 3 bases and J gave up 1 base; unmatched junction bases: 1. Germline values: CDR1 SQVTM, CDR2 ANQGSEA. DNA for the CDR3: TGCAGCGTTGATCTAGCGGGAGGCACAGATACGCAGTATTTT. It codes for CSVDLAGGTDTQYF.

The rearrangement joins TRBV27 to TRBJ2-3; possible D gene TRBD2, 6 bases. Germline V gene lookup returns CDR1 MNHEY and CDR2 SMNVEV (reference sequence). CDR3 size: 13 residues. Trimming stripped 6 bases from V and 6 bases from J, with 13 bases between. Written as DNA, the CDR3 is TGTGCCAGCAGCCCCCGGAGGGCCGATACGCAGTATTTT. Its protein product is CASSPRRADTQYF.

The CDR3 coding sequence is TGTGCCGCAGGACCCGGGGACTACTATGGCTACACCTTC. This gives the protein CAAGPGDYYGYTF. The rearrangement joins TRBV6-6 to TRBJ1-2; D might be TRBD1 (5 bases). The CDR3 runs 13 residues. The germline V and J ends were trimmed by 11 bases and 3 bases, with 16 bases remaining between them. Germline CDR1 is MNHNY and CDR2 is SVGAGI (reference sequence).

The V and J genes are TRBV7-6 and TRBJ2-1; D is possibly TRBD2 (6 bases). The V end was cut by 1 base, the J end by 3 bases, with 13 bases between. The germline V gene encodes CDR1 SGHVS and CDR2 FNYEAQ. This CDR3 spans 16 amino acids. CDR3 in amino acids: CASSLVGGDYYNEQFF. The CDR3 DNA sequence: TGTGCCAGCAGCTTAGTCGGCGGGGATTACTACAATGAGCAGTTCTTC.

This chain connects TRBV10-3 to TRBJ1-6; TRBD1 matches at 7 bases. Germline assignment: CDR1 ENHRY and CDR2 SYGVKD. This CDR3 comprises 15 residues. V shed 0 bases, J shed 8 bases, and the junction held 4 bases outside the gene matches. This chain's CDR3 is CAISESTGSYSPLHF. CDR3 DNA sequence: TGTGCCATCAGTGAGTCGACAGGGAGTTATTCACCCCTCCACTTT.

The chain recombines TRBV11-3 with TRBJ1-2, with D perhaps TRBD1 (5 bases). Germline V gene lookup returns CDR1 SGHNT and CDR2 YENEEA. The length of the CDR3 is 14 residues. V lost 3 bases and J lost 5, with 13 bases in between. In DNA, the CDR3 is TGTGCCAGCAGCTTGACCGGGACCACTTATGGCTACACCTTC. This codes for CASSLTGTTYGYTF.

The J gene is TRBJ2-5, the V gene TRBV28; D is perhaps TRBD2 (7 bases). Germline values: CDR1 MDHEN, CDR2 SYDVKM. The CDR3 consists of 13 residues. The V gene lost 6 bases and the J gene lost 7 bases, with 15 bases spanning the gap. The CDR3 DNA sequence: TGTGCCAGCAGACCTGGGGGAGGGGGGACCCAGTACTTC. This gives the protein CASRPGGGGTQYF.